This T cell receptor beta chain was sequenced during a study of human T cells and chemical hapten exposure. Study at large: Upper-back patch tests with 0.01% DPC were read at 6 days.

Study-wide points: Expanded TCRs formed significantly more large CDR3 similarity clusters than controls.

CDR1 and CDR2 (germline): MNHEY, SVGEGT. This CDR3 has 13 residues. With 5 bases removed from V and 4 bases from J, the gap between germline ends came to 6 bases. In TCRdb, the RACE reads were re-called with MiXCR into one record per CDR3 protein. The data show over 50,000 distinct CDR3 sequences, with more than 9% seen just once and more than 9% held by the top ten. Time point noted: pre-sensitization, week 0. Documented treatment: therapeutic diphenylcyclopropenone sensitization with weekly scalp DPC. Researchers extracted total RNA from unfractionated whole blood. In its sample, this clonotype was seen a few times. The antigen remains unidentified.

This TCR derives from a woman aged 25 to 39 with alopecia areata. Some clones in this sample may be carry-over from other donors' samples. The chain links TRBV6-2 or TRBV6-3 to TRBJ2-6; D is undetermined. Specimen: whole blood, collected in connection with sensitization to the hapten diphenylcyclopropenone (DPC). CDR3 nucleotide sequence: TGTGCCAGCAGTCTCTGGGGGGCCAACGTCCTGACTTTC. Its protein product is CASSLWGANVLTF.